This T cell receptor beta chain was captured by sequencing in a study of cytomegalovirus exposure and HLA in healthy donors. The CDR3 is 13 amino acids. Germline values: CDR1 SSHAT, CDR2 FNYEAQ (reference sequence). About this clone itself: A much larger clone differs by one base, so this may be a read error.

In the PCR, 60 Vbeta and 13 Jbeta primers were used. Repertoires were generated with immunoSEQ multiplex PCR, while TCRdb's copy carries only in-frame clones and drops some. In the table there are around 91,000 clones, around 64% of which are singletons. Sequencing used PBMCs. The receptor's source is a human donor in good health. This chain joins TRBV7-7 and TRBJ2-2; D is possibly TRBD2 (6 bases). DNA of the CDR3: TGTGCCAGCAGATTAGGAGGGAGCGGGGAGCTGTTTTTT. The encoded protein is CASRLGGSGELFF.